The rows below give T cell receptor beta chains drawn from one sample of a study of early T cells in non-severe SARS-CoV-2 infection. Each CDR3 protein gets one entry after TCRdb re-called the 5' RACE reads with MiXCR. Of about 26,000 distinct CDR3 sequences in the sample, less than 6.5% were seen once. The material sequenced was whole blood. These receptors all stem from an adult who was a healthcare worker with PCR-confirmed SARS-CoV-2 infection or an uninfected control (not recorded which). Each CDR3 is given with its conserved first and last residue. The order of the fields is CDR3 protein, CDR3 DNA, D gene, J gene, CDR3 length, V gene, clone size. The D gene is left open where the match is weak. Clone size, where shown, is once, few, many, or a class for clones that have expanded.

cdr3_aa: CASSLSRTSGKEQFF
cdr3_nt: TGTGCCAGCAGTTTGAGCCGGACTAGCGGGAAGGAGCAGTTCTTC
d_call: TRBD2
j_call: TRBJ2-1
cdr3_length: 15
v_call: TRBV28
clone_size: many

cdr3_aa: CASRTSEYNEQFF
cdr3_nt: TGCGCTAGCCGGACTAGCGAGTACAATGAGCAGTTCTTC
d_call: TRBD2
j_call: TRBJ2-1
cdr3_length: 13
v_call: TRBV5-1
clone_size: many

cdr3_aa: CARHLAVPHEQYF
cdr3_nt: TGTGCCAGACATCTAGCTGTTCCCCACGAGCAGTACTTC
d_call: NA
j_call: TRBJ2-7
cdr3_length: 13
v_call: TRBV27
clone_size: many

cdr3_aa: CATSTGTRSNEQFF
cdr3_nt: TGTGCCACCAGCACGGGGACTAGATCCAATGAGCAGTTCTTC
d_call: TRBD2
j_call: TRBJ2-1
cdr3_length: 14
v_call: TRBV15
clone_size: few

cdr3_aa: CASSGGGSSYNEQFF
cdr3_nt: TGTGCCAGCAGTGGTGGCGGGAGCTCCTACAATGAGCAGTTCTTC
d_call: TRBD2
j_call: TRBJ2-1
cdr3_length: 15
v_call: TRBV6-1
clone_size: few

cdr3_aa: CASRWTGGTDTQYF
cdr3_nt: TGTGCCAGCCGTTGGACAGGGGGAACAGATACGCAGTATTTT
d_call: TRBD1
j_call: TRBJ2-3
cdr3_length: 14
v_call: TRBV5-4
clone_size: many

cdr3_aa: CASSSDVGGETQYF
cdr3_nt: TGTGCCAGCAGCTCCGACGTGGGGGGGGAGACCCAGTACTTC
d_call: TRBD2
j_call: TRBJ2-5
cdr3_length: 14
v_call: TRBV11-2
clone_size: once

cdr3_aa: CASSQGGLSGYEQYF
cdr3_nt: TGTGCCAGCAGCCAAGGGGGGCTCAGTGGATACGAGCAGTACTTC
d_call: NA
j_call: TRBJ2-7
cdr3_length: 15
v_call: TRBV3-1
clone_size: few

cdr3_aa: CASSRDGGPWNTEAFF
cdr3_nt: TGTGCCAGCAGCCGCGACGGGGGGCCATGGAACACTGAAGCTTTCTTT
d_call: NA
j_call: TRBJ1-1
cdr3_length: 16
v_call: TRBV4-2
clone_size: many

cdr3_aa: CASSLSRGGLSSYNEQFF
cdr3_nt: TGTGCCAGCAGCTTAAGCAGGGGAGGGTTAAGCTCCTACAATGAGCAGTTCTTC
d_call: NA
j_call: TRBJ2-1
cdr3_length: 18
v_call: TRBV7-6
clone_size: NA

cdr3_aa: CSALSASYEQYF
cdr3_nt: TGCAGCGCCCTTTCGGCCTCCTACGAGCAGTACTTC
d_call: NA
j_call: TRBJ2-7
cdr3_length: 12
v_call: TRBV29-1
clone_size: many

cdr3_aa: CASSENWAGGKDTQYF
cdr3_nt: TGTGCCAGCAGTGAAAATTGGGCAGGGGGGAAAGATACGCAGTATTTT
d_call: NA
j_call: TRBJ2-3
cdr3_length: 16
v_call: TRBV6-1
clone_size: many

cdr3_aa: CATSRSSGGRTSYTGELFF
cdr3_nt: TGTGCCACCAGTCGGTCTAGCGGGGGACGAACCTCTTACACCGGGGAGCTGTTTTTT
d_call: TRBD2
j_call: TRBJ2-2
cdr3_length: 19
v_call: TRBV24-1
clone_size: NA

cdr3_aa: CASSRGQGINSPLHF
cdr3_nt: TGCGCCAGCAGCCGGGGACAGGGGATCAATTCACCCCTCCACTTT
d_call: TRBD1
j_call: TRBJ1-6
cdr3_length: 15
v_call: TRBV4-3
clone_size: few

cdr3_aa: CSVATGTMDTEAFF
cdr3_nt: TGCAGCGTCGCCACCGGGACCATGGACACTGAAGCTTTCTTT
d_call: NA
j_call: TRBJ1-1
cdr3_length: 14
v_call: TRBV29-1
clone_size: medium-sized

cdr3_aa: CASFQRGSTDTQYF
cdr3_nt: TGTGCCAGCTTCCAGCGGGGGAGCACAGATACGCAGTATTTT
d_call: TRBD2
j_call: TRBJ2-3
cdr3_length: 14
v_call: TRBV28
clone_size: many

cdr3_aa: CASRSGTGVETQYF
cdr3_nt: TGTGCCAGCAGGTCCGGGACAGGCGTAGAGACCCAGTACTTC
d_call: TRBD1
j_call: TRBJ2-5
cdr3_length: 14
v_call: TRBV12-3/TRBV12-4
clone_size: many

cdr3_aa: CSARDRSSGRARADTQYF
cdr3_nt: TGCAGTGCTAGAGATCGGAGTAGCGGGAGGGCCAGGGCAGATACGCAGTATTTT
d_call: TRBD2
j_call: TRBJ2-3
cdr3_length: 18
v_call: TRBV20-1
clone_size: many

cdr3_aa: CASSPILPTEAFF
cdr3_nt: TGTGCCAGCAGCCCAATCCTCCCCACTGAAGCTTTCTTT
d_call: NA
j_call: TRBJ1-1
cdr3_length: 13
v_call: TRBV14
clone_size: many

cdr3_aa: CASSSQTSAQETQYF
cdr3_nt: TGTGCCAGCAGCTCCCAGACTAGCGCCCAAGAGACCCAGTACTTC
d_call: TRBD2
j_call: TRBJ2-5
cdr3_length: 15
v_call: TRBV7-2
clone_size: many

cdr3_aa: CASSPYEGAQETQYF
cdr3_nt: TGTGCCAGCTCACCCTACGAGGGGGCCCAAGAGACCCAGTACTTC
d_call: TRBD1
j_call: TRBJ2-5
cdr3_length: 15
v_call: TRBV18
clone_size: many

cdr3_aa: CASSPPSITSYGYTF
cdr3_nt: TGTGCCAGCAGCCCCCCATCTATCACGAGTTATGGCTACACCTTC
d_call: NA
j_call: TRBJ1-2
cdr3_length: 15
v_call: TRBV4-2
clone_size: many

cdr3_aa: CASGIRDWREEPYEQYF
cdr3_nt: TGTGCTAGTGGTATCCGGGACTGGCGGGAGGAGCCTTACGAGCAGTACTTC
d_call: TRBD2
j_call: TRBJ2-7
cdr3_length: 17
v_call: TRBV12-5
clone_size: NA

cdr3_aa: CASSLEQVSSYNEQFF
cdr3_nt: TGTGCCAGCAGTTTAGAACAGGTCAGCTCCTACAATGAGCAGTTCTTC
d_call: NA
j_call: TRBJ2-1
cdr3_length: 16
v_call: TRBV12-3/TRBV12-4
clone_size: many

cdr3_aa: CASSYRLGTYEQYF
cdr3_nt: TGTGCCAGCAGTTACCGCCTAGGAACCTACGAGCAGTACTTC
d_call: NA
j_call: TRBJ2-7
cdr3_length: 14
v_call: TRBV6-2/TRBV6-3
clone_size: few

cdr3_aa: CSARGQGATYGYTF
cdr3_nt: TGCAGTGCTAGAGGCCAGGGGGCGACCTATGGCTACACCTTC
d_call: TRBD1
j_call: TRBJ1-2
cdr3_length: 14
v_call: TRBV20-1
clone_size: many

cdr3_aa: CASSSSGLAAGEQFF
cdr3_nt: TGTGCCAGCAGCTCCTCTGGACTAGCAGCGGGTGAGCAGTTCTTC
d_call: TRBD2
j_call: TRBJ2-1
cdr3_length: 15
v_call: TRBV7-9
clone_size: NA

cdr3_aa: CASSVEISRGPDGYTF
cdr3_nt: TGTGCCAGCAGTGTGGAGATCAGCAGGGGGCCAGATGGCTACACCTTC
d_call: TRBD1
j_call: TRBJ1-2
cdr3_length: 16
v_call: TRBV6-4
clone_size: many

cdr3_aa: CASSGAQETQYF
cdr3_nt: TGTGCCAGCAGTGGAGCCCAAGAGACCCAGTACTTC
d_call: NA
j_call: TRBJ2-5
cdr3_length: 12
v_call: TRBV7-2
clone_size: many

cdr3_aa: CASSPLEGPYPNEQFF
cdr3_nt: TGTGCCAGCTCACCACTCGAGGGACCCTACCCCAATGAGCAGTTCTTC
d_call: NA
j_call: TRBJ2-1
cdr3_length: 16
v_call: TRBV18
clone_size: NA

cdr3_aa: CASSPLSEQYF
cdr3_nt: TGTGCCAGCAGCCCGTTAAGCGAGCAGTACTTC
d_call: NA
j_call: TRBJ2-7
cdr3_length: 11
v_call: TRBV7-2
clone_size: many

cdr3_aa: CASITGIGQPQHF
cdr3_nt: TGTGCCAGCATAACAGGGATAGGCCAGCCCCAGCATTTT
d_call: NA
j_call: TRBJ1-5
cdr3_length: 13
v_call: TRBV6-1
clone_size: many

cdr3_aa: CSVEVRGVGEQYF
cdr3_nt: TGCAGCGTTGAAGTACGAGGGGTTGGGGAGCAGTACTTC
d_call: NA
j_call: TRBJ2-7
cdr3_length: 13
v_call: TRBV29-1
clone_size: many

cdr3_aa: CASSLEATRGYTF
cdr3_nt: TGTGCCAGCAGCCTAGAAGCGACACGGGGCTACACCTTC
d_call: NA
j_call: TRBJ1-2
cdr3_length: 13
v_call: TRBV7-2
clone_size: many

cdr3_aa: CASSFQGEQFF
cdr3_nt: TGCGCCAGCAGCTTCCAGGGTGAGCAGTTCTTC
d_call: NA
j_call: TRBJ2-1
cdr3_length: 11
v_call: TRBV5-1
clone_size: many

cdr3_aa: CASSMDRAAGQPQHF
cdr3_nt: TGTGCCAGCAGCATGGACAGGGCAGCGGGTCAGCCCCAGCATTTT
d_call: TRBD1
j_call: TRBJ1-5
cdr3_length: 15
v_call: TRBV7-2
clone_size: many

cdr3_aa: CASSAGTSGGPTETQYF
cdr3_nt: TGTGCCAGCAGCGCCGGGACTAGCGGAGGCCCAACAGAGACCCAGTACTTC
d_call: TRBD2
j_call: TRBJ2-5
cdr3_length: 17
v_call: TRBV5-4
clone_size: many

cdr3_aa: CASSSPGTGGTDTQYF
cdr3_nt: TGTGCCAGCAGTTCTCCCGGGACAGGGGGCACAGATACGCAGTATTTT
d_call: TRBD1
j_call: TRBJ2-3
cdr3_length: 16
v_call: TRBV28
clone_size: many

cdr3_aa: CSVVGEGEQYF
cdr3_nt: TGCAGCGTGGTAGGGGAGGGAGAGCAGTACTTC
d_call: TRBD2
j_call: TRBJ2-7
cdr3_length: 11
v_call: TRBV29-1
clone_size: many

cdr3_aa: CASSGGQYTGELFF
cdr3_nt: TGTGCCAGCAGCGGGGGACAGTACACCGGGGAGCTGTTTTTT
d_call: TRBD1
j_call: TRBJ2-2
cdr3_length: 14
v_call: TRBV11-3
clone_size: many

cdr3_aa: CASSPTTDTQYF
cdr3_nt: TGTGCCAGCTCACCCACCACAGATACGCAGTATTTT
d_call: NA
j_call: TRBJ2-3
cdr3_length: 12
v_call: TRBV18
clone_size: many

cdr3_aa: CSVENPSGSYNEQFF
cdr3_nt: TGCAGCGTTGAAAACCCTAGCGGATCCTACAATGAGCAGTTCTTC
d_call: TRBD2
j_call: TRBJ2-1
cdr3_length: 15
v_call: TRBV29-1
clone_size: many

cdr3_aa: CASSGGQGPARDKNIQYF
cdr3_nt: TGTGCCAGCAGCGGGGGACAGGGGCCGGCTAGGGACAAAAACATTCAGTACTTC
d_call: TRBD1
j_call: TRBJ2-4
cdr3_length: 18
v_call: TRBV9
clone_size: many

cdr3_aa: CASSLHQPQHF
cdr3_nt: TGTGCCAGCAGTCTCCATCAGCCCCAGCATTTT
d_call: NA
j_call: TRBJ1-5
cdr3_length: 11
v_call: TRBV28
clone_size: many

cdr3_aa: CASTLGLAGVLDTQYF
cdr3_nt: TGTGCCAGCACCCTGGGACTAGCGGGAGTCTTGGATACGCAGTATTTT
d_call: TRBD2
j_call: TRBJ2-3
cdr3_length: 16
v_call: TRBV6-2/TRBV6-3
clone_size: many

cdr3_aa: CSVVPSTYEQYF
cdr3_nt: TGCAGCGTTGTACCCAGTACCTACGAGCAGTACTTC
d_call: NA
j_call: TRBJ2-7
cdr3_length: 12
v_call: TRBV29-1
clone_size: many

cdr3_aa: CSAPRQGGNEQYF
cdr3_nt: TGCAGTGCCCCAAGACAGGGGGGTAACGAGCAGTACTTC
d_call: TRBD1
j_call: TRBJ2-7
cdr3_length: 13
v_call: TRBV20-1
clone_size: many

cdr3_aa: CASSQDQRAKNIQYF
cdr3_nt: TGCGCCAGCAGCCAAGATCAACGAGCCAAAAACATTCAGTACTTC
d_call: NA
j_call: TRBJ2-4
cdr3_length: 15
v_call: TRBV4-1
clone_size: many

cdr3_aa: CASSPTGGGYNEQFF
cdr3_nt: TGCGCCAGCAGCCCAACAGGGGGCGGATACAATGAGCAGTTCTTC
d_call: TRBD1
j_call: TRBJ2-1
cdr3_length: 15
v_call: TRBV4-3
clone_size: many